This TCR beta chain was identified in a study of regulatory T cells in long-lasting Graves disease. Construction of TCR beta libraries relied on iRepertoire HTBI primers and on Arm-PCR targeting CDR3 regions. TCRdb re-called the multiplex PCR reads with MiXCR, one entry per CDR3 protein. The sample contains about 340,000 distinct CDR3 sequences, roughly a fifth of which appear only once. With 1 base removed from V and 7 bases from J, the gap between germline ends came to 8 bases. Germline V gives CDR1 DFQATT, CDR2 SNEGSKA (reference sequence). This CDR3 is 13 amino acids long. Time point described: persistent/refractory GD, antithyroid drugs over 5 years with positive TRAb. TCR sequences were obtained from RNA taken from PBMCs. Worth noting for this clonotype: A read error is likely, as this CDR3 ends without the conserved phenylalanine or tryptophan.

This sequence was found in a female donor with Graves disease. The chain is built from TRBV20-1 and TRBJ1-6; no clear D. The source material was peripheral blood mononuclear cells (PBMCs), sampled when the disease was refractory, from a patient treated with antithyroid drugs. CDR3 residues: CSARGASNSPLHS. As DNA, the CDR3 is TGCAGTGCTAGAGGGGCATCCAATTCACCCCTCCACTCT.